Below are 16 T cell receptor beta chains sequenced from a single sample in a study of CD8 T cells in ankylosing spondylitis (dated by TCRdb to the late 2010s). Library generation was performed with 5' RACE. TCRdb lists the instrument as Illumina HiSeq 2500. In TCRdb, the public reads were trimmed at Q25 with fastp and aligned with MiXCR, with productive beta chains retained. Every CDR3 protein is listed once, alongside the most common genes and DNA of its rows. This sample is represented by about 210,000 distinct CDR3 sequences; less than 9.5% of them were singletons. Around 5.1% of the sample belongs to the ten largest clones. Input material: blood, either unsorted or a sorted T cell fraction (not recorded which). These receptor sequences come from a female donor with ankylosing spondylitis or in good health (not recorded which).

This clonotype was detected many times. Here the CDR3 DNA reads TGCAGTGCCACTACGGGACTGTTCACCTACGAGCAGTACTTC. This encodes CSATTGLFTYEQYF. The chain links TRBV20-1 to TRBJ2-7; a possible D gene is TRBD2 (6 bases). The germline V gene has CDR1 DFQATT and CDR2 SNEGSKA (reference sequence). Trimming removed 6 bases from V and 2 bases from J, with 17 bases in between. There are 14 residues in the CDR3.

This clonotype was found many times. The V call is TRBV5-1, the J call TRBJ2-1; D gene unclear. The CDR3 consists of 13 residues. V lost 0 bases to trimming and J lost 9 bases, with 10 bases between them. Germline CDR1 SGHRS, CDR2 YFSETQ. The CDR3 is CASSLELGSEQFF. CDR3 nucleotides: TGCGCCAGCAGCTTGGAGCTTGGAAGTGAGCAGTTCTTC.

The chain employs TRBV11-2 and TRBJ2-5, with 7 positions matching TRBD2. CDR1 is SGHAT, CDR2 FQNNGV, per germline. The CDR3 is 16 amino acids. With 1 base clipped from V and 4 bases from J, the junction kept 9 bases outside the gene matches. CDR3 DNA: TGTGCCAGCAGCTTAGGGGCTAGCCCGGGGGGAGAGACCCAGTACTTC. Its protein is CASSLGASPGGETQYF.

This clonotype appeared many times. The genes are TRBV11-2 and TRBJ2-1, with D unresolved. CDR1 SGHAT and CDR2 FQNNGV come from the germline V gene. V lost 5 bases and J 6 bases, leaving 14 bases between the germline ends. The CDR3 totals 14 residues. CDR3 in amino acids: CASSQGILGNEQFF. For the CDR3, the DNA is TGTGCCAGCAGCCAAGGGATCCTTGGCAATGAGCAGTTCTTC.

The CDR3 DNA sequence: TGTGCCAGTAGAAGAGTGGACAGGGAGTTTGCCGAGCAGTACTTC. Translation gives CASRRVDREFAEQYF. This rearrangement joins TRBV19 to TRBJ2-7; 8 bases match TRBD1. The germline CDR1 and CDR2 sequences are LNHDA and SQIVND (reference sequence). This CDR3 has 15 residues. The junction had 13 bases not matched to a gene; V was cut back by 6 bases and J by 6 bases.

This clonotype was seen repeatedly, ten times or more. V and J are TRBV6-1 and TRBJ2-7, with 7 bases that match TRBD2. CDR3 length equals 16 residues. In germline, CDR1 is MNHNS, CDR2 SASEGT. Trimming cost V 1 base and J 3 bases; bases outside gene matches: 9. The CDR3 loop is CASSEGRSSGDYEQYF. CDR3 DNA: TGTGCCAGCAGTGAAGGTCGGTCTAGCGGAGACTACGAGCAGTACTTC.

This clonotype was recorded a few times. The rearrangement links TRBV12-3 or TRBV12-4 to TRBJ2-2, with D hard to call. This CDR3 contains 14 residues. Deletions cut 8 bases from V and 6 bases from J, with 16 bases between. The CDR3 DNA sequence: TGTGCCAGCCGCGCCGGCAGTGTGGCCGGGGAGCTGTTTTTT. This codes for CASRAGSVAGELFF.

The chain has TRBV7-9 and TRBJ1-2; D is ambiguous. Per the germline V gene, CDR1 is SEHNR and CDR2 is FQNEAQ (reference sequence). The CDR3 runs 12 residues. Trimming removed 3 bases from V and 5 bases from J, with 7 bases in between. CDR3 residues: CASSLDLYGYTF. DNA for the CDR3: TGTGCCAGCAGCTTGGATCTTTATGGCTACACCTTC.

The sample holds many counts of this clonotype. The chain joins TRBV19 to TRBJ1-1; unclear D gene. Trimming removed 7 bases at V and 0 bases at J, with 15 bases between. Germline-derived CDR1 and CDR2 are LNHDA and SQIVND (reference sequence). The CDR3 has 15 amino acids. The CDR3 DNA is TGTGCCAGTACCGCCCTGGCAGCCATGAACACTGAAGCTTTCTTT. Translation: CASTALAAMNTEAFF. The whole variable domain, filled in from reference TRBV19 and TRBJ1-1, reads DGGITQSPKYLFRKEGQNVTLSCEQNLNHDAMYWYRQDPGQGLRLIYYSQIVNDFQKGDIAEGYSVSREKKESFPLTVTSAQKNPTAFYLCASTALAAMNTEAFFGQGTRLTVV.

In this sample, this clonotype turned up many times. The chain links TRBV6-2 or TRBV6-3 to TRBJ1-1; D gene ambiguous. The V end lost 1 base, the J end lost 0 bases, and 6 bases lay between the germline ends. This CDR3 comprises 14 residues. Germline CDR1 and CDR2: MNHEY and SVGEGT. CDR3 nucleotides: TGTGCCAGCAGTTACTGGGTCCTGAACACTGAAGCTTTCTTT. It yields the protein CASSYWVLNTEAFF.

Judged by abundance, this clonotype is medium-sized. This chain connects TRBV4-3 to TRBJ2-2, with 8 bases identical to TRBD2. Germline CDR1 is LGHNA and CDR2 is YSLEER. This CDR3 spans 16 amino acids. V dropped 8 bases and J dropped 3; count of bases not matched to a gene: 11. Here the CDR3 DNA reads TGCGCCAGCTCCTGGAGAGCGGGAGAGGACACCGGGGAGCTGTTTTTT. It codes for CASSWRAGEDTGELFF.

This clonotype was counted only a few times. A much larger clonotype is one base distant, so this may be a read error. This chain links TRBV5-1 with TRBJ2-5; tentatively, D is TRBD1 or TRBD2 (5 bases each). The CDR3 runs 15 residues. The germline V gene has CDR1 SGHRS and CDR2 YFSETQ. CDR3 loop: CASSLEGSDPEAQYF. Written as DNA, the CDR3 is TGCGCCAGCAGCTTGGAGGGGAGCGATCCAGAGGCCCAGTACTTC. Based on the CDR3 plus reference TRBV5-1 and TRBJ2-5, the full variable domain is KAGVTQTPRYLIKTRGQQVTLSCSPISGHRSVSWYQQTPGQGLQFLFEYFSETQRNKGNFPGRFSGRQFSNSRSEMNVSTLELGDSALYLCASSLEGSDPEAQYFGPGTRLLVL.

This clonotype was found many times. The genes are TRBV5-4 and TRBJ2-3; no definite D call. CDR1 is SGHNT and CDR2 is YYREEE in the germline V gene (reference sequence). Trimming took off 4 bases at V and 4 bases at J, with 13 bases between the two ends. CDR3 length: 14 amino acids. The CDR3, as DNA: TGTGCCAGCAGCCCGGCCCGGGCCTCAGATACGCAGTATTTT. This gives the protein CASSPARASDTQYF. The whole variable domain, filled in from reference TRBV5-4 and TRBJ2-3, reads ETGVTQSPTHLIKTRGQQVTLRCSSQSGHNTVSWYQQALGQGPQFIFQYYREEENGRGNFPPRFSGLQFPNYSSELNVNALELDDSALYLCASSPARASDTQYFGPGTRLTVL.

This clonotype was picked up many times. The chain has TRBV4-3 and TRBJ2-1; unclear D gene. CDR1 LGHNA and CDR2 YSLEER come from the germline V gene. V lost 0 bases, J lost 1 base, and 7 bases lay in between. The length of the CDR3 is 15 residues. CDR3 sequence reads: CASSQEDGSYNEQFF. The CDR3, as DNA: TGCGCCAGCAGCCAAGAGGACGGTTCCTACAATGAGCAGTTCTTC.

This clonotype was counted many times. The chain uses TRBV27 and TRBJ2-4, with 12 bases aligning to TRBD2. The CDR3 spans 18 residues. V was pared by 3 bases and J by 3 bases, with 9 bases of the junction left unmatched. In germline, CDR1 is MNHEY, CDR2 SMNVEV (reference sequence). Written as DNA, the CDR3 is TGTGCCAGCAGTTTTCTAGCGGGAGGGCCGGAGGGCAAAAACATTCAGTACTTC. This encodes CASSFLAGGPEGKNIQYF.

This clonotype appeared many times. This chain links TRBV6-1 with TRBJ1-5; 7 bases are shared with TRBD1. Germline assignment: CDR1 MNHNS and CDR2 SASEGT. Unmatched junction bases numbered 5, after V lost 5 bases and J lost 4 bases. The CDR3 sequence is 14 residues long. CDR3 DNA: TGTGCCAGCAGTCCCTCAGGGGGAAATCAGCCCCAGCATTTT. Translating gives CASSPSGGNQPQHF.